These 26 T cell receptor beta chains share one sample of origin, sequenced in a study of T cell responses to AZD1222 COVID-19 vaccine. The method was immunoSEQ multiplex PCR; TCRdb's version includes in-frame clones alone and lacks a portion of them. The sample includes approximately 120,000 clones, approximately 88% of them seen just once. The material was peripheral blood, obtained on day 0 of MenACWY control vaccination. Receptors were obtained from an adult in good health.

This chain connects TRBV30 to TRBJ2-7; D not certain. The CDR3 covers 13 residues. Per germline, CDR1 GTSNPN and CDR2 SVGIG (reference sequence). V dropped 1 base and J dropped 0 bases, with 7 bases sitting between them. CDR3: CAWSEDRSYEQYF. The CDR3 DNA follows: TGTGCCTGGAGTGAGGACCGCTCCTACGAGCAGTACTTC.

The chain couples TRBV4-3 to TRBJ1-2; no firm D call. The CDR3 has 15 residues. CDR1 is LGHNA, CDR2 YSLEER, per germline. V dropped 1 base and J dropped 6 bases, with 15 bases sitting between them. DNA for the CDR3: TGCGCCAGCAGCCAAGGGGAAGGCGGATTTAATGGCTACACCTTC. This sequence encodes CASSQGEGGFNGYTF.

This clone has a handful of counts. The V call is TRBV16, the J call TRBJ2-3; TRBD2 might be the D (5 bases). Germline CDR1 KGHSY, CDR2 FQNENV. The V and J ends lost 4 bases and 2 bases respectively, with 10 bases between them. This CDR3 is built from 14 residues. The DNA of the CDR3 is TGTGCCAGCAGCCCCCTCGGGGACACAGATACGCAGTATTTT. Encoded protein: CASSPLGDTDTQYF.

The rearrangement links TRBV4-1 to TRBJ2-2; 8 positions agree with TRBD1. The CDR3 is made up of 17 amino acids. J gave up 3 bases and V 0 bases, and 6 bases lay outside the gene matches. Germline CDR1 MGHRA, CDR2 YSYEKL. The CDR3 sequence is CASSQEPRGRYTGELFF. The CDR3 DNA reads TGCGCCAGCAGCCAAGAGCCCAGGGGGCGCTACACCGGGGAGCTGTTTTTT.

This chain connects TRBV19 to TRBJ1-6, with D uncertain. V lost 2 bases and J 7 bases, leaving 6 bases between the germline ends. The CDR3 is 13 amino acids. Germline V gene sequence: CDR1 LNHDA, CDR2 SQIVND (reference sequence). In nucleotides, the CDR3 is TGTGCCAGTAGTATAACCGGGAATTCACCCCTCCACTTT. Translation: CASSITGNSPLHF.

The gene calls are TRBV29-1 and TRBJ2-7; D may be TRBD2 (5 bases). Trimming took off 4 bases at V and 3 bases at J, with 13 bases between the two ends. The CDR3 contains 13 residues. Germline V gene sequence: CDR1 SQVTM, CDR2 ANQGSEA. CDR3: CSVGTGIHYEQYF. CDR3 sequence (DNA): TGCAGCGTTGGGACCGGGATCCACTACGAGCAGTACTTC.

This clone was detected once. This chain uses TRBV9 with TRBJ2-1; tentative D call: TRBD2 (7 bases). Germline CDR1 is SGDLS and CDR2 is YYNGEE. The length of the CDR3 is 18 residues. Trimming removed 0 bases at V and 4 bases at J, with 20 bases between. The CDR3 DNA reads TGTGCCAGCAGCGTAGGGCCCCTGGAGGGAGGGACATACAATGAGCAGTTCTTC. Amino acid sequence: CASSVGPLEGGTYNEQFF.

V and J are TRBV27 and TRBJ1-1; D unresolved. The CDR3 contains 14 residues. With 0 bases removed from V and 8 bases from J, the gap between germline ends came to 13 bases. Germline V gene sequence: CDR1 MNHEY, CDR2 SMNVEV (reference sequence). The CDR3 DNA reads TGTGCCAGCAGTTTATCGATATATGGATCGGAAGCTTTCTTT. Its protein is CASSLSIYGSEAFF.

This chain connects TRBV20-1 to TRBJ2-7; the D is unclear. V lost 5 bases to trimming and J lost 5 bases, with 10 bases between them. This CDR3 has 11 residues. Germline V gene lookup returns CDR1 DFQATT and CDR2 SNEGSKA (reference sequence). This CDR3 reads CSAPRLNEQYF. The CDR3 DNA follows: TGCAGTGCTCCGCGACTGAACGAGCAGTACTTC.

The chain links TRBV7-9 to TRBJ1-3; D remains ambiguous. Germline-derived CDR1 and CDR2 are SEHNR and FQNEAQ (reference sequence). The CDR3 contains 17 residues. Trimming took off 0 bases at V and 3 bases at J, with 15 bases between the two ends. The CDR3 nucleotides are TGTGCCAGCAGCTTAGCCTACCGGCAGTTGGGTGGAAACACCATATATTTT. Amino acids: CASSLAYRQLGGNTIYF.

The chain employs TRBV29-1 and TRBJ2-7, with TRBD1 identical over 7 bases. The germline V gene encodes CDR1 SQVTM and CDR2 ANQGSEA. The CDR3 covers 14 residues. V shed 4 bases and J 4 bases; nucleotides not matched to a gene: 10. CDR3 in amino acids: CSVVGTVDGYEQYF. The CDR3 nucleotides read TGCAGCGTTGTAGGGACAGTTGACGGGTACGAGCAGTACTTC.

This chain connects TRBV3-1 (or the pseudogene TRBV3-2) to TRBJ1-2, with 12 positions matching TRBD1. This CDR3 has 15 amino acids. V lost 3 bases and J lost 6; bases outside the gene matches: 5. Germline assignment: CDR1 LGHDT and CDR2 YNNKEL (reference sequence). This CDR3 reads CASSQGQGAVDGYTF. The CDR3, as DNA: TGTGCCAGCAGCCAGGGACAGGGGGCCGTGGATGGCTACACCTTC.

CDR3 nucleotides: TGTGCCAGTAGTTCCGACAGGGTGGGGAATGAAAAACTGTTTTTT. Its protein product is CASSSDRVGNEKLFF. The rearrangement links TRBV19 to TRBJ1-4; the match to TRBD1 covers 7 bases. The length of the CDR3 is 15 residues. Germline values: CDR1 LNHDA, CDR2 SQIVND (reference sequence). J gave up 5 bases and V 5 bases, and 8 bases lay outside the gene matches.

The V gene is TRBV6-6, the J gene TRBJ1-1; D gene uncertain. The CDR3 is 13 amino acids. Germline values: CDR1 MNHNY, CDR2 SVGAGI (reference sequence). V lost 2 bases to trimming and J lost 5 bases, with 9 bases between them. In DNA, the CDR3 is TGTGCCAGCAGTTACGGGTCGGGTACTGAAGCTTTCTTT. Its protein product is CASSYGSGTEAFF.

The chain employs TRBV7-3 and TRBJ1-5; D unresolved. CDR3 size: 15 residues. Germline V CDR1 and CDR2: SGHTA, FQGTGA. V was clipped by 1 base and J by 5 bases, with 12 bases between them. CDR3 in amino acids: CASSLNPGPDQPQHF. DNA of the CDR3: TGTGCCAGCAGCTTAAACCCAGGTCCGGATCAGCCCCAGCATTTT.

This chain joins TRBV4-1 and TRBJ1-1; D unresolved. The length of the CDR3 is 16 residues. Trimming cost V 1 base and J 7 bases, with 19 bases left between them. Per germline, CDR1 MGHRA and CDR2 YSYEKL. CDR3 nucleotides: TGCGCCAGCAGCCAAGTTCATCCCGGACTGCTCCGTGAAGCTTTCTTT. It codes for CASSQVHPGLLREAFF.

This sequence joins TRBV30 and TRBJ2-7; perhaps TRBD1 as D (5 bases). Trimming took off 5 bases at V and 7 bases at J, with 18 bases between the two ends. Germline assignment: CDR1 GTSNPN and CDR2 SVGIG (reference sequence). This CDR3 has 13 residues. Written as DNA, the CDR3 is TGTGCCTGGCGACGAGGACATGCCGGGGAGCAGTACTTC. This sequence encodes CAWRRGHAGEQYF.

The rearrangement joins TRBV11-2 to TRBJ2-1, with D unresolved. Germline loops: CDR1 SGHAT, CDR2 FQNNGV. V lost 1 base and J 4 bases, leaving 5 bases between the germline ends. This CDR3 has 13 amino acids. The DNA for the CDR3 is TGTGCCAGCAGCTTAGCGACTTACAATGAGCAGTTCTTC. It encodes CASSLATYNEQFF.

J is TRBJ1-2 and V is TRBV5-4; D unclear. Trimming took off 0 bases at V and 8 bases at J, with 14 bases between the two ends. The CDR3 has 14 residues. Per germline, CDR1 SGHNT and CDR2 YYREEE (reference sequence). The CDR3 sequence: CASSLEQSPGGYTF. CDR3 nucleotide sequence: TGTGCCAGCAGCTTGGAACAGTCACCGGGGGGCTACACCTTC. The variable domain in full, with the rest retrieved from reference TRBV5-4 and TRBJ1-2, is ETGVTQSPTHLIKTRGQQVTLRCSSQSGHNTVSWYQQALGQGPQFIFQYYREEENGRGNFPPRFSGLQFPNYSSELNVNALELDDSALYLCASSLEQSPGGYTFGSGTRLTVV.

The rearrangement links TRBV7-9 to TRBJ1-5; TRBD1 might be the D (5 bases). CDR1 SEHNR and CDR2 FQNEAQ come from the germline V gene (reference sequence). Trimming pared 5 bases from V and 7 bases from J, leaving 18 bases between. This CDR3 spans 15 amino acids. CDR3 sequence reads: CASSQTGGLRQPQHF. The CDR3 region has the DNA TGTGCCAGCAGCCAAACCGGGGGTTTAAGACAGCCCCAGCATTTT.

V usage is TRBV27 and J usage is TRBJ2-6; D unresolved. CDR1 is MNHEY and CDR2 is SMNVEV in the germline V gene (reference sequence). The CDR3 is 14 amino acids. V was pared by 3 bases and J by 2 bases, with 5 bases between. The CDR3: CASSFVTGANVLTF. Here the CDR3 DNA reads TGTGCCAGCAGTTTCGTAACTGGGGCCAACGTCCTGACTTTC.

The V and J genes are TRBV6-5 and TRBJ1-3, with D tentatively TRBD1 (5 bases). This CDR3 comprises 16 residues. V was shortened by 4 bases and J by 0 bases, with 13 bases between the two germline ends. Germline-derived CDR1 and CDR2 are MNHEY and SVGAGI. The CDR3: CASSWDGGNSGNTIYF. CDR3 nucleotides: TGTGCCAGCAGTTGGGACGGCGGAAACTCTGGAAACACCATATATTTT.

The DNA for the CDR3 is TGCGCCAGCAGCCCTCTTTGGGGAGCGTCCTACAATGAGCAGTTCTTC. It is translated as CASSPLWGASYNEQFF. J is TRBJ2-1 and V is TRBV5-1; maybe TRBD2 (5 bases). Trimming removed 4 bases at V and 1 base at J, with 15 bases between. The CDR3 totals 16 residues. The germline V gene encodes CDR1 SGHRS and CDR2 YFSETQ.

V usage is TRBV7-8 and J usage is TRBJ2-5; 9 nucleotides match TRBD1. After removal of 5 bases from V and 5 bases from J, the junction contained 9 bases not matched to a gene. Germline V CDR1 and CDR2: SGHVS, FQNEAQ. CDR3 length: 15 residues. As DNA, the CDR3 is TGTGCCAGCAGCCCGACACAGGGGGCAACGGAGACCCAGTACTTC. The encoded protein is CASSPTQGATETQYF.

The chain couples TRBV29-1 to TRBJ2-1, with unresolved D. The CDR3 loop spans 14 amino acids. CDR1 SQVTM and CDR2 ANQGSEA come from the germline V gene. The V end was cut by 5 bases, the J end by 0 bases, with 11 bases between. In DNA, the CDR3 is TGCAGCGTTCCAAGCTTAAGCTCCTACAATGAGCAGTTCTTC. Amino acid sequence: CSVPSLSSYNEQFF.

This chain connects TRBV7-2 to TRBJ2-2; D is tentatively TRBD1 or TRBD2 (5 bases each). The CDR3 is 14 residues long. V was shortened by 4 bases and J by 2 bases, with 8 bases between the two germline ends. Germline V CDR1 and CDR2: SGHTA, FQGNSA. The CDR3 bases are TGTGCCAGCAGCTACGGGACCAACACCGGGGAGCTGTTTTTT. It codes for CASSYGTNTGELFF.